The clone carrying this T cell receptor (delta chain) has more than one count but fewer than ten. TCRdb has a much larger clone's protein, which differs at residue 7 from the translation of this DNA, likely because of a read error; what is shown is the protein translated from the DNA. This entry is derived from a study of γδ T cells in repeated Plasmodium falciparum infection. TCRdb re-called the multiplex PCR reads through CATT. The sample includes over 45,000 delta-chain clones, roughly 1.6% of them seen just once. Bulk repertoires came from Vgamma9/Vdelta2+ or Vdelta2-negative gammadelta T cells flow-sorted from PBMC. V was pared by 0 bases and J by 0 bases, with 12 bases of the junction left unmatched. This CDR3 spans 19 amino acids. Germline values: CDR1 GEAIGNYY, CDR2 EKD.

V is TRDV2 and J is TRDJ1; TRDD3 aligns across 10 bases. No J segment appears in TCRdb, so it was assigned here by matching the sequence to germline. The TCR originated in a pool of human donors (malaria-infected and uninfected, not separated). Material for sequencing was gamma-delta T cells from blood. The CDR3: CACDTFPYGGYGYTDKLIF. DNA for the CDR3: TGTGCCTGTGACACCTTTCCCTACGGGGGATACGGGTACACCGATAAACTCATCTTT.